The 32 T cell receptor beta chains given below trace back to one sample, sequenced in a study of T cell responses to AZD1222 COVID-19 vaccine. Clones were read by immunoSEQ multiplex PCR, and TCRdb kept only the in-frame ones, dropping some. The table includes around 100,000 clones, roughly nine tenths detected once. Material: peripheral blood, obtained on day 0 of AZD1222 vaccination. The source of these receptors is an adult in good health.

The gene calls are TRBV10-3 and TRBJ1-1; no firm D call. Trimming removed 10 bases from V and 1 base from J, with 13 bases in between. Germline V gene data show CDR1 as ENHRY and CDR2 as SYGVKD. The CDR3 contains 13 residues. CDR3 DNA sequence: TGTGCCACCTTAGACATCAAGAACACTGAAGCTTTCTTT. Its translation is CATLDIKNTEAFF.

This clone occurred a few times. The CDR3 nucleotides read TGTGCCAGTAGTCCCCCGACAGGAATCTATGGCTACACCTTC. Translated: CASSPPTGIYGYTF. This chain uses TRBV19 with TRBJ1-2, with D tentatively TRBD1 (6 bases). CDR3 size: 14 residues. With 5 bases removed from V and 4 bases from J, the gap between germline ends came to 14 bases. Germline V gives CDR1 LNHDA, CDR2 SQIVND (reference sequence).

The chain employs TRBV6-6 and TRBJ1-2, with TRBD1 as a possible D gene (6 bases). The germline CDR1 and CDR2 sequences are MNHNY and SVGAGI (reference sequence). Trimming shortened V by 5 bases and J by 8 bases, and 18 bases separated the two germline ends. The CDR3 covers 14 residues. The CDR3 here is CASSLRDKRTGYTF. CDR3 DNA: TGTGCCAGCAGTCTTCGGGACAAGCGGACGGGCTACACCTTC.

This clone appeared once. V and J are TRBV5-4 and TRBJ2-5; 10 positions match TRBD1. This CDR3 contains 16 residues. V gave up 4 bases and J gave up 4 bases; unmatched junction bases: 10. Germline V lookup: CDR1 SGHNT, CDR2 YYREEE (reference sequence). The CDR3 DNA follows: TGTGCCAGCAGCCTCCGGACAGGGGGTATTTCAGAGACCCAGTACTTC. Translating it yields CASSLRTGGISETQYF.

This clone showed up just once. J is TRBJ1-5 and V is TRBV25-1; D possibly corresponds to TRBD1 (5 bases). The CDR3 length is 12 residues. Trimming removed 7 bases from V and 3 bases from J, with 7 bases in between. Per the germline V gene, CDR1 is MGHDK and CDR2 is SYGVNS. The CDR3 DNA reads TGTGCCAGCAAGGGACTCAATCAGCCCCAGCATTTT. This sequence encodes CASKGLNQPQHF.

The V call is TRBV6-5, the J call TRBJ1-2; TRBD1 matches at 8 bases. Trimming took 7 bases from V and 3 from J; bases not matched to a gene: 4. CDR3 length equals 13 residues. The V gene's germline CDR1 is MNHEY and CDR2 SVGAGI. The CDR3 DNA reads TGTGCCAGCACTGGGACAGGAGACTATGGCTACACCTTC. Translated, it gives CASTGTGDYGYTF.

The chain joins TRBV25-1 to TRBJ2-7; weak D call: TRBD1 (6 bases). V was trimmed by 7 bases and J by 6 bases, leaving 22 bases between them. The CDR3 loop spans 15 amino acids. CDR1 and CDR2 (germline): MGHDK, SYGVNS. The CDR3 region is CASTNGRQEVREQYF. For the CDR3, the DNA is TGTGCCAGCACCAATGGGAGACAGGAGGTTCGCGAGCAGTACTTC.

The gene calls are TRBV7-6 and TRBJ2-1, with TRBD2 identical over 7 bases. CDR1 is SGHVS, CDR2 FNYEAQ, per germline. The CDR3 has 17 residues. Unmatched junction bases numbered 6, after V lost 1 base and J lost 0 bases. CDR3 nucleotide sequence: TGTGCCAGCAGCTTAGATTCCGGGAGGCCCTCCTACAATGAGCAGTTCTTC. It codes for CASSLDSGRPSYNEQFF.

The rearrangement links TRBV10-2 to TRBJ2-1, with TRBD2 matching 10 bases. Unmatched junction bases numbered 10, after V lost 5 bases and J lost 9 bases. CDR1 and CDR2 from the germline V gene are WSHSY and SAAADI. The CDR3 sequence is 15 residues long. Here the CDR3 DNA reads TGCGCCAGCAGTAAAGCGGGAGGGCCGGCCGCTGAGCAGTTCTTC. This gives the protein CASSKAGGPAAEQFF.

The chain is built from TRBV19 and TRBJ1-5; D is ambiguous. V was trimmed by 9 bases and J by 5 bases, leaving 14 bases between them. The CDR3 extends over 13 amino acids. Germline V gene sequence: CDR1 LNHDA, CDR2 SQIVND (reference sequence). CDR3 in amino acids: CASGRQRDQPQHF. The CDR3 DNA follows: TGTGCCAGCGGACGGCAAAGGGATCAGCCCCAGCATTTT. Using reference TRBV19 and TRBJ1-5 for the parts outside the CDR3, the full variable domain is DGGITQSPKYLFRKEGQNVTLSCEQNLNHDAMYWYRQDPGQGLRLIYYSQIVNDFQKGDIAEGYSVSREKKESFPLTVTSAQKNPTAFYLCASGRQRDQPQHFGDGTRLSIL.

The chain couples TRBV19 to TRBJ2-3; the D is unclear. The CDR3 contains 15 residues. V was shortened by 10 bases and J by 1 base, with 18 bases between the two germline ends. The germline CDR1 and CDR2 sequences are LNHDA and SQIVND (reference sequence). The CDR3 sequence is CATRAPSFRTDTQYF. The CDR3, as DNA: TGTGCCACCCGGGCTCCCAGCTTTCGCACAGATACGCAGTATTTT.

CDR3 in DNA: TGTGCCAGCAGCACTGGGGCAACAACTAATGAAAAACTGTTTTTT. Translation gives CASSTGATTNEKLFF. The chain combines TRBV11-3 with TRBJ1-4; D may be TRBD1 (5 bases). Germline assignment: CDR1 SGHNT and CDR2 YENEEA. This CDR3 is 15 amino acids long. V dropped 5 bases and J dropped 0 bases, with 10 bases sitting between them.

The chain links TRBV6-5 to TRBJ2-1, with 8 bases fitting TRBD2. Germline CDR1 is MNHEY and CDR2 is SVGAGI. With V trimmed by 7 bases and J by 4 bases, 9 bases remained unmatched. There are 15 residues in the CDR3. The CDR3 nucleotides read TGTGCCAGCACCCCCGGGACTAGGACATACAATGAGCAGTTCTTC. This translates into CASTPGTRTYNEQFF.

The V and J genes are TRBV18 and TRBJ2-1, with D uncertain. CDR1 KGHSH and CDR2 LQKENI come from the germline V gene. V dropped 3 bases and J dropped 7 bases, with 16 bases sitting between them. The CDR3 contains 15 residues. CDR3 protein: CASSPVQATRNEQFF. As DNA, the CDR3 is TGTGCCAGCTCACCGGTCCAGGCCACACGGAATGAGCAGTTCTTC.

The J gene is TRBJ2-7, the V gene TRBV4-1; 7 bases are a match to TRBD1. Germline loops: CDR1 MGHRA, CDR2 YSYEKL. This CDR3 contains 17 residues. The V and J ends lost 3 bases and 7 bases, in that order; junction bases with no gene match: 18. The CDR3 bases are TGCGCCAGCAGCCAGCTCATGACCGGGACAGTTCCCTTAGAGCAGTACTTC. This codes for CASSQLMTGTVPLEQYF.

The chain is built from TRBV19 and TRBJ2-3; D assignment may be TRBD1 or TRBD2 (5 bases each). This CDR3 has 15 amino acids. V was shortened by 1 base and J by 5 bases, with 13 bases between the two germline ends. The V gene's germline CDR1 is LNHDA and CDR2 SQIVND (reference sequence). The CDR3 spells CASSIVLGAGDTQYF. For the CDR3, the DNA is TGTGCCAGTAGTATAGTCCTAGGGGCGGGAGATACGCAGTATTTT.

This chain joins TRBV15 and TRBJ2-1, with TRBD1 identical over 9 bases. The CDR3 is made up of 15 amino acids. In germline, CDR1 is LNHNV, CDR2 YYDKDF (reference sequence). After removal of 0 bases from V and 10 bases from J, the junction contained 7 bases not matched to a gene. The CDR3 region is CATSRDLGQGGEQFF. CDR3 in DNA: TGTGCCACCAGCAGAGATCTGGGACAGGGAGGAGAGCAGTTCTTC.

The sample holds one count of this clone. The V call is TRBV12-3 or TRBV12-4, the J call TRBJ1-1, with D possibly matching TRBD1 (6 bases). Trimming removed 5 bases at V and 5 bases at J, with 9 bases between. This CDR3 region has 12 residues. CDR3 DNA sequence: TGTGCCAGCAGTCCCACAGGGACTGAAGCTTTCTTT. Its protein product is CASSPTGTEAFF.

The chain couples TRBV18 to TRBJ1-1; no reliable D call. V lost 3 bases and J 4 bases, leaving 12 bases between the germline ends. Looked up from germline, CDR1 is KGHSH and CDR2 is LQKENI. This CDR3 spans 14 amino acids. CDR3 coding DNA: TGTGCCAGCTCACCGGTCTCCGGGATCACTGAAGCTTTCTTT. Protein product: CASSPVSGITEAFF.

The rearrangement uses TRBV29-1 and TRBJ1-1; D may be TRBD1 (6 bases). V was pared by 3 bases and J by 1 base, with 9 bases between. Germline V gene data show CDR1 as SQVTM and CDR2 as ANQGSEA. There are 13 residues in the CDR3. The CDR3 reads CSVEGTWNTEAFF. For the CDR3, the DNA is TGCAGCGTTGAGGGGACATGGAACACTGAAGCTTTCTTT.

V gene TRBV4-1 combines with J gene TRBJ2-7; TRBD1 matches 9 bases. CDR1 MGHRA and CDR2 YSYEKL come from the germline V gene. J was trimmed by 4 bases and V by 3 bases; bases with no gene match: 7. CDR3 size: 15 residues. CDR3: CASSQEPGQGYEQYF. As DNA, the CDR3 is TGCGCCAGCAGCCAGGAACCGGGACAGGGATACGAGCAGTACTTC.

This sequence joins TRBV28 and TRBJ1-3, with 8 bases matching TRBD1. The germline gives CDR1 MDHEN, CDR2 SYDVKM. The CDR3 loop spans 16 amino acids. The ends lost 2 bases at V and 3 bases at J; junction bases unmatched: 6. The CDR3 sequence: CASSLGAGGFGNTIYF. The CDR3 DNA follows: TGTGCCAGCAGTTTAGGAGCAGGGGGCTTTGGAAACACCATATATTTT. The entire variable domain, with the rest obtained from reference TRBV28 and TRBJ1-3, is as follows: DVKVTQSSRYLVKRTGEKVFLECVQDMDHENMFWYRQDPGLGLRLIYFSYDVKMKEKGDIPEGYSVSREKKERFSLILESASTNQTSMYLCASSLGAGGFGNTIYFGEGSWLTVV.

The chain has TRBV6-2 or TRBV6-3 and TRBJ1-5; 11 bases are a match to TRBD1. V shed 4 bases and J 6 bases; nucleotides not matched to a gene: 2. This CDR3 is 14 amino acids long. The germline V gene encodes CDR1 MNHEY and CDR2 SVGEGT. CDR3 in amino acids: CASSWTGGRQPQHF. Written as DNA, the CDR3 is TGTGCCAGCAGTTGGACAGGGGGCCGTCAGCCCCAGCATTTT.

The V call is TRBV6-4, the J call TRBJ1-5, with a weak D call TRBD1 (5 bases). The CDR3 is made up of 13 amino acids. Germline values: CDR1 MRHNA, CDR2 SNTAGT. The germline V and J ends were trimmed by 3 bases and 7 bases, with 10 bases remaining between them. The CDR3 spells CASSEGDSQPQHF. DNA for the CDR3: TGTGCCAGCAGTGAGGGGGATTCCCAGCCCCAGCATTTT.

The chain has TRBV10-2 and TRBJ1-5; D is ambiguous. The CDR3 contains 13 residues. The germline V and J ends were trimmed by 3 bases and 6 bases, with 9 bases remaining between them. The germline CDR1 and CDR2 sequences are WSHSY and SAAADI. DNA of the CDR3: TGCGCCAGCAGTGATGGGTCTGGTCAGCCCCAGCATTTT. As protein: CASSDGSGQPQHF.

The V and J genes are TRBV7-2 and TRBJ2-3; no reliable D call. CDR3 length: 15 amino acids. V lost 5 bases and J 0 bases, leaving 12 bases between the germline ends. Germline V lookup: CDR1 SGHTA, CDR2 FQGNSA. The CDR3 is CASSGRVSSTDTQYF. The CDR3 coding sequence is TGTGCCAGCAGCGGCAGAGTGTCCAGCACAGATACGCAGTATTTT.

The genes are TRBV27 and TRBJ1-2, with D unresolved. Germline V lookup: CDR1 MNHEY, CDR2 SMNVEV (reference sequence). The V gene lost 2 bases and the J gene lost 4 bases, with 8 bases spanning the gap. This CDR3 spans 13 amino acids. The CDR3 region is CASSLGYPYGYTF. For the CDR3, the DNA is TGTGCCAGCAGTTTAGGCTACCCCTATGGCTACACCTTC.

The chain has TRBV5-1 and TRBJ1-1; no firm D call. The CDR3 length is 15 residues. The V end lost 1 base, the J end lost 0 bases, and 10 bases lay between the germline ends. Per the germline V gene, CDR1 is SGHRS and CDR2 is YFSETQ. The CDR3 DNA is TGCGCCAGCAGCTTGCCCAAGGGATTGAACACTGAAGCTTTCTTT. Residues: CASSLPKGLNTEAFF.

V is TRBV19 and J is TRBJ1-5; 7 bases are a match to TRBD1. Germline V gene sequence: CDR1 LNHDA, CDR2 SQIVND (reference sequence). This CDR3 has 16 amino acids. The ends lost 5 bases at V and 7 bases at J; junction bases unmatched: 14. The CDR3 region is CASSPTTGMTDQPQHF. In nucleotides, the CDR3 is TGTGCCAGTAGTCCAACGACAGGGATGACGGACCAGCCCCAGCATTTT.

This clone showed up just once. One end of the junction does not line up with germline, which may come from a read error. The rearrangement links TRBV5-6 to TRBJ2-7; TRBD1 aligns across 10 bases. Germline values: CDR1 SGHDT, CDR2 YYEEEE. CDR3 length equals 14 residues. The CDR3 DNA sequence: TGTGCCAGCAGTTTGGGACAGGGGATCTACGAGCAGTACTTC. Amino acid sequence: CASSLGQGIYEQYF. Looking up the rest from reference TRBV5-6 and TRBJ2-7 gives the full variable domain: DAGVTQSPTHLIKTRGQQVTLRCSPKSGHDTVSWYQQALGQGPQFIFQYYEEEERQRGNFPDRFSGHQFPNYSSELNVNALLLGDSALYLCASSLGQGIYEQYFGPGTRLTVT.

The chain couples TRBV7-3 to TRBJ2-1; a possible D gene is TRBD2 (6 bases). This CDR3 is 17 amino acids long. The V gene lost 5 bases and the J gene lost 2 bases, with 19 bases spanning the gap. Germline V gene sequence: CDR1 SGHTA, CDR2 FQGTGA. The CDR3 sequence: CASSTLLMPGAYNEQFF. The CDR3 DNA reads as TGTGCCAGCAGCACTCTGCTTATGCCGGGGGCCTACAATGAGCAGTTCTTC.

The chain employs TRBV6-1 and TRBJ2-7, with no clear D. From germline, CDR1 is MNHNS and CDR2 SASEGT. The CDR3 extends over 14 amino acids. V was shortened by 3 bases and J by 1 base, with 10 bases between the two germline ends. The CDR3 region has the DNA TGTGCCAGCAGTGATTCGTGGGCATCCTACGAGCAGTACTTC. Its translation is CASSDSWASYEQYF.